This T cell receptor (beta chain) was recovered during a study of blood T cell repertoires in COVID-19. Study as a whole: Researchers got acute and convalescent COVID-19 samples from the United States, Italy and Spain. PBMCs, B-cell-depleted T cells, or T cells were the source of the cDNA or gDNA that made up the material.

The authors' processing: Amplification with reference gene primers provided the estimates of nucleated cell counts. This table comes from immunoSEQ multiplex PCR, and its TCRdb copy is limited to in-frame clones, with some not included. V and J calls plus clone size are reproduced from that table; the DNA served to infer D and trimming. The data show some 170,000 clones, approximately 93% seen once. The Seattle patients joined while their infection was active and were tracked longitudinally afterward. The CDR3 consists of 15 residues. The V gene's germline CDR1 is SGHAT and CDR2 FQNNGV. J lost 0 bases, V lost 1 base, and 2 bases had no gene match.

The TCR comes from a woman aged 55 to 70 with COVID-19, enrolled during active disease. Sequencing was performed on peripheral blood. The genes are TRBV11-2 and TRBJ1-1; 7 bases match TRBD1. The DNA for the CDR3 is TGTGCCAGCAGCTTAGGGGGACAGTTGAACACTGAAGCTTTCTTT. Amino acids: CASSLGGQLNTEAFF.